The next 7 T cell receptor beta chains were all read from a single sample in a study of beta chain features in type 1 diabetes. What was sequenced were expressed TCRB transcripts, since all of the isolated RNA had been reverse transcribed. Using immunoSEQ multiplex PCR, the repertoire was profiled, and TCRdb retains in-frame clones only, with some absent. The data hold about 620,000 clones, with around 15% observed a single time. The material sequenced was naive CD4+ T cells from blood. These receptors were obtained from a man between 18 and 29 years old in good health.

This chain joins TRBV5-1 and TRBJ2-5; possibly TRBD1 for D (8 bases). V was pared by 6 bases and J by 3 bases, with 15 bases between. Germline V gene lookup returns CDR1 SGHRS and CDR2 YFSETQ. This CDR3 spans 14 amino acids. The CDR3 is CASTRQGREETQYF. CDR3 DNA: TGCGCCAGCACCAGACAGGGGAGGGAAGAGACCCAGTACTTC.

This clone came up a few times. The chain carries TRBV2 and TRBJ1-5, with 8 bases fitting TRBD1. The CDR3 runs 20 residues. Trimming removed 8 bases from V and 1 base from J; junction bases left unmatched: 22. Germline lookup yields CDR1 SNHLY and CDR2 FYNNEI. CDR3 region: CASWGIPGQEMGKSNQPQHF. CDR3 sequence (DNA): TGTGCCAGCTGGGGGATTCCGGGACAGGAAATGGGGAAGAGCAATCAGCCCCAGCATTTT.

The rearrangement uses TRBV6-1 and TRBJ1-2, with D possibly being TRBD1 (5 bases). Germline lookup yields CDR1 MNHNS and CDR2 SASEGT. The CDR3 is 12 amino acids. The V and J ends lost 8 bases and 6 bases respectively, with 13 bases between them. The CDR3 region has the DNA TGTGCCAGCGTTTGGGGGGAAAATGGCTACACCTTC. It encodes CASVWGENGYTF.

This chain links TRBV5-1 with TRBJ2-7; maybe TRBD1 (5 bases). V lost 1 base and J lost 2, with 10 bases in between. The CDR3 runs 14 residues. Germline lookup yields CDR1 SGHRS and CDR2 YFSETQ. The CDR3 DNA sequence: TGCGCCAGCAGCTTGATTGCAGGGACCTACGAGCAGTACTTC. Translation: CASSLIAGTYEQYF.

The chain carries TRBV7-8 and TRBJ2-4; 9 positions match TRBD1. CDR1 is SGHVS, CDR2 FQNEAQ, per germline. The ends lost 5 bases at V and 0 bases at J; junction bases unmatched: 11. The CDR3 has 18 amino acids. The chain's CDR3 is CASSLSGTGTVAKNIQYF. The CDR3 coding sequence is TGTGCCAGCAGCCTATCCGGGACAGGGACAGTAGCCAAAAACATTCAGTACTTC. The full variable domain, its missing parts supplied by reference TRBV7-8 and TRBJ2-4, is GAGVSQSPRYKVAKRGQDVALRCDPISGHVSLFWYQQALGQGPEFLTYFQNEAQLDKSGLPSDRFFAERPEGSVSTLKIQRTQQEDSAVYLCASSLSGTGTVAKNIQYFGAGTRLSVL.

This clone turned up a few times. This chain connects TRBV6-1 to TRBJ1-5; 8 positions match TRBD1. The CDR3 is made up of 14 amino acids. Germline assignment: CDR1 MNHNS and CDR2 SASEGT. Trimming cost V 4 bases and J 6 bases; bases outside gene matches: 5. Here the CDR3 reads CASSGDRGGQPQHF. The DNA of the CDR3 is TGTGCCAGCAGTGGCGACAGGGGAGGTCAGCCCCAGCATTTT.

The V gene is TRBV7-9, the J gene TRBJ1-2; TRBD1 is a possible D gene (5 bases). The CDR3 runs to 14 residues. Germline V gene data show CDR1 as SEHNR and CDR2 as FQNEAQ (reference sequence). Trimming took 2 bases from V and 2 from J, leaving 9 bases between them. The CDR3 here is CASSLSQGNYGYTF. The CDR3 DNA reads TGTGCCAGCAGCTTATCTCAGGGAAACTATGGCTACACCTTC.